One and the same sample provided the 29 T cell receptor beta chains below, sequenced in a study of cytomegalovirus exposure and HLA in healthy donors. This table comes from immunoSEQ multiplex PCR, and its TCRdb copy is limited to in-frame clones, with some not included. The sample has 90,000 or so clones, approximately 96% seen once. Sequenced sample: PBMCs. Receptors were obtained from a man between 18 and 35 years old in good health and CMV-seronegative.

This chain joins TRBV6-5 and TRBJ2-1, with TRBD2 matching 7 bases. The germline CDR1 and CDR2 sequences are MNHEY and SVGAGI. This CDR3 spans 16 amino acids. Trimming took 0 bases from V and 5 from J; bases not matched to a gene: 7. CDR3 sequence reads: CASSYSLSSGNNEQFF. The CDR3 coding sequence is TGTGCCAGCAGTTACTCTCTGTCTAGCGGAAACAATGAGCAGTTCTTC.

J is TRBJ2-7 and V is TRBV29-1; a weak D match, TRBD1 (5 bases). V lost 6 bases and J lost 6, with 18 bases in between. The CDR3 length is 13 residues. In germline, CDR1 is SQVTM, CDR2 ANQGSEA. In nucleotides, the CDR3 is TGCAGCGTCACCGACAGTGGGGTCGCCGAGCAGTACTTC. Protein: CSVTDSGVAEQYF.

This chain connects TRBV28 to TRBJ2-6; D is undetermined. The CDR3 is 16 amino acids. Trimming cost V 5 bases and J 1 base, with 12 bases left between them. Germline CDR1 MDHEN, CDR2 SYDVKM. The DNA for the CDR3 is TGTGCCAGCAGTCCGCCGGTTGGTTCTGGGGCCAACGTCCTGACTTTC. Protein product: CASSPPVGSGANVLTF.

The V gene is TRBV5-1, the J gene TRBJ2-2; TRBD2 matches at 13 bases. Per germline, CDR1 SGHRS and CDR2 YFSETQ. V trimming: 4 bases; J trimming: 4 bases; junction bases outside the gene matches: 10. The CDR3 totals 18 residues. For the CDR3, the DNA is TGCGCCAGCAGCCTCGGACTAGCGGGAGAAAGGTTCACCGGGGAGCTGTTTTTT. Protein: CASSLGLAGERFTGELFF. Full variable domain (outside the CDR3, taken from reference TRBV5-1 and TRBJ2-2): KAGVTQTPRYLIKTRGQQVTLSCSPISGHRSVSWYQQTPGQGLQFLFEYFSETQRNKGNFPGRFSGRQFSNSRSEMNVSTLELGDSALYLCASSLGLAGERFTGELFFGEGSRLTVL.

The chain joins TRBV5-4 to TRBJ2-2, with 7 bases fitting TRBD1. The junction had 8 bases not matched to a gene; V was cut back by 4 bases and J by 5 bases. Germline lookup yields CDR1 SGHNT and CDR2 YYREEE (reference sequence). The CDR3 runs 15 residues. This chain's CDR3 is CASSARQGGTGELFF. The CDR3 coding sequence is TGTGCCAGCAGCGCACGACAGGGTGGAACCGGGGAGCTGTTTTTT.

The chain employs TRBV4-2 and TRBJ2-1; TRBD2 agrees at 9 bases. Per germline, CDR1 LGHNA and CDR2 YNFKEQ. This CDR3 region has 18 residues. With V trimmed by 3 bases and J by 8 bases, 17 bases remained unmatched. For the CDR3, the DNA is TGTGCCAGCAGCCATCCCCCGTCCCCGACTAGCGGCGGTGATGAGCAGTTCTTC. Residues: CASSHPPSPTSGGDEQFF.

The CDR3 sequence is CASSLGTGTNEQFF. CDR3 bases: TGTGCCAGCAGTCTCGGGACAGGTACCAATGAGCAGTTCTTC. The J gene is TRBJ2-1, the V gene TRBV2, with TRBD1 matching over 8 bases. Trimming cost V 5 bases and J 6 bases; bases outside gene matches: 6. CDR3 length: 14 amino acids. Germline V gene lookup returns CDR1 SNHLY and CDR2 FYNNEI.

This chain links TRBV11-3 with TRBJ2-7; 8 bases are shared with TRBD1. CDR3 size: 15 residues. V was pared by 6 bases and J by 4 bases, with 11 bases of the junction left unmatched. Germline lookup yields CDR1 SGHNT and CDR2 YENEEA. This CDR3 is CASSPRTGLLYEQYV. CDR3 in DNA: TGTGCCAGCAGTCCCCGGACAGGGCTTTTGTACGAGCAGTACGTC.

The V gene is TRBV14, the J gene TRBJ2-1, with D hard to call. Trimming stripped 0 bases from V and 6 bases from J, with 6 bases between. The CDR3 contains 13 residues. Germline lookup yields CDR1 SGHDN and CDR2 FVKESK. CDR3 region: CASSQDRFNEQFF. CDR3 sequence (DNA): TGTGCCAGCAGCCAAGACCGGTTCAATGAGCAGTTCTTC.

The CDR3: CASSVGQISYEQYV. CDR3 DNA sequence: TGTGCCAGCAGTGTAGGACAGATCTCCTACGAGCAGTACGTC. The chain carries TRBV6-1 and TRBJ2-7; possible D gene TRBD1, 6 bases. The length of the CDR3 is 14 residues. CDR1 is MNHNS, CDR2 SASEGT, per germline. V lost 4 bases to trimming and J lost 0 bases, with 10 bases between them.

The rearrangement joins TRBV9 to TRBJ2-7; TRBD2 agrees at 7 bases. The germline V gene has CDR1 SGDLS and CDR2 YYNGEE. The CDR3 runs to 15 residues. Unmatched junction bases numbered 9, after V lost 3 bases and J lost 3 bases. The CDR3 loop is CASSESGMGVYEQYF. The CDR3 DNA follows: TGTGCCAGCAGCGAAAGCGGGATGGGGGTCTACGAGCAGTACTTC.

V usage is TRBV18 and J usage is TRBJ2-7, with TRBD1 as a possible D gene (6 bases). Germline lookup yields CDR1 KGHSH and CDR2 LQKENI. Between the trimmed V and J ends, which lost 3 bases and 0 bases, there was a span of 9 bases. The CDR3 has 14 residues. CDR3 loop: CASSPAQGSYEQYV. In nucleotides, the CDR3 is TGTGCCAGCTCACCGGCACAGGGCTCCTACGAGCAGTACGTC.

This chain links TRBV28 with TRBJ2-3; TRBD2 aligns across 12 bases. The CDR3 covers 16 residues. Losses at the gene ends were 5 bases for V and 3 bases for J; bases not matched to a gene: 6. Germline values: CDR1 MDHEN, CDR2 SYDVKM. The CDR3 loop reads CASSPGLAGRTDTQYF. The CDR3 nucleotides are TGTGCCAGCAGTCCCGGACTAGCGGGACGGACAGATACGCAGTATTTT.

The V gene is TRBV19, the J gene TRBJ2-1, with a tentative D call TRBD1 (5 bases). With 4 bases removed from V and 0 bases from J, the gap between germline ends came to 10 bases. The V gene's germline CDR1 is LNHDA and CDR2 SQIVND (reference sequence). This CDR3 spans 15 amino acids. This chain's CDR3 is CASSKGLASYNEQFF. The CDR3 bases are TGTGCCAGTAGTAAGGGGTTAGCCTCCTACAATGAGCAGTTCTTC.

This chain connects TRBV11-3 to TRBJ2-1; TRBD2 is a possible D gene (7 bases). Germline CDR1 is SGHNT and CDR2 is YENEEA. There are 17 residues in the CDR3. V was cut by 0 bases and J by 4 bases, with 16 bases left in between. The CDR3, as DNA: TGTGCCAGCAGCTTAGATAGTGCGGGGGCCCCTTACAATGAGCAGTTCTTC. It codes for CASSLDSAGAPYNEQFF. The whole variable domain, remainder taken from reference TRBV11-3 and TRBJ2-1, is EAGVVQSPRYKIIEKKQPVAFWCNPISGHNTLYWYLQNLGQGPELLIRYENEEAVDDSQLPKDRFSAERLKGVDSTLKIQPAELGDSAVYLCASSLDSAGAPYNEQFFGPGTRLTVL.

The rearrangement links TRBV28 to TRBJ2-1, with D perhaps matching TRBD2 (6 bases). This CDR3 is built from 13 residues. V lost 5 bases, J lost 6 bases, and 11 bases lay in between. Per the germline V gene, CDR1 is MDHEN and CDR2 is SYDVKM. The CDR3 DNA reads TGTGCCAGCAGTCCCGGAGGGACCAATGAGCAGTTCTTC. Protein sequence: CASSPGGTNEQFF.

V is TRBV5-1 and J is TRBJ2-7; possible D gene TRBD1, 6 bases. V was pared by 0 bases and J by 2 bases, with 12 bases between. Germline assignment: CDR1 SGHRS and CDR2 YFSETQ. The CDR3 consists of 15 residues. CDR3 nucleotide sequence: TGCGCCAGCAGCTTGGCGGGACAACTAACCTACGAGCAGTACTTC. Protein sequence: CASSLAGQLTYEQYF.

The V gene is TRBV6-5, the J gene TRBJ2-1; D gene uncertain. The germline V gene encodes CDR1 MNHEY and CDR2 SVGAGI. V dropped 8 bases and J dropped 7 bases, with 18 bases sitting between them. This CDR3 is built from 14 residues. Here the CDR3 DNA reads TGTGCCAGCTCCCTAGTCGGTATTTGGAATGAGCAGTTCTTC. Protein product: CASSLVGIWNEQFF.

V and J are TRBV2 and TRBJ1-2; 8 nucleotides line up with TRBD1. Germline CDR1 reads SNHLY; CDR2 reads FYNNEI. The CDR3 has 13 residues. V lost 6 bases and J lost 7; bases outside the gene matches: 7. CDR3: CASSPTGAGGYTF. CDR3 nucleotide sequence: TGTGCCAGCAGCCCGACAGGGGCGGGTGGCTACACCTTC.

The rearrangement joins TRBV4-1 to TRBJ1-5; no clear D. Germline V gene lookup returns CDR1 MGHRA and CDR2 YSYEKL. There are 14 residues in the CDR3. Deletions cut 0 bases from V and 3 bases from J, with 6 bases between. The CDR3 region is CASSQEQVNQPQHF. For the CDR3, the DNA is TGCGCCAGCAGCCAAGAGCAGGTCAATCAGCCCCAGCATTTT.

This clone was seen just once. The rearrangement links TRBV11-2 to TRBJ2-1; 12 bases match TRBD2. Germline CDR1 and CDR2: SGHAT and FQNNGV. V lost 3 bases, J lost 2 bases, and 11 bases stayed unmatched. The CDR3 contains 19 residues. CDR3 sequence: CASSFGATSGRWAYNEQFF. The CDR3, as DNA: TGTGCCAGCAGCTTCGGGGCCACTAGCGGGAGGTGGGCCTACAATGAGCAGTTCTTC.

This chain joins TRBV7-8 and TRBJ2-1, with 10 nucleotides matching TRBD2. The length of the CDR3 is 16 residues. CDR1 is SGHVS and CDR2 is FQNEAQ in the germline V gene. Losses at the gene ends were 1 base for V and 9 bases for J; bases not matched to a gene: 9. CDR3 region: CASSLVRLAGEGEQFF. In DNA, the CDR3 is TGTGCCAGCAGCTTAGTTAGGCTAGCGGGAGAGGGTGAGCAGTTCTTC. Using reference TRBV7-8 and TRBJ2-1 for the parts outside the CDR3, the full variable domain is GAGVSQSPRYKVAKRGQDVALRCDPISGHVSLFWYQQALGQGPEFLTYFQNEAQLDKSGLPSDRFFAERPEGSVSTLKIQRTQQEDSAVYLCASSLVRLAGEGEQFFGPGTRLTVL.

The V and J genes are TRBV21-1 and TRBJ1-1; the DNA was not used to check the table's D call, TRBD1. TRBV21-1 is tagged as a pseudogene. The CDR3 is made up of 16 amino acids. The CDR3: CASSKPVDHRNTEAFF. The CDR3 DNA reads TGTGCCAGCAGCAAGCCAGTAGACCACAGGAACACTGAAGCTTTCTTT.

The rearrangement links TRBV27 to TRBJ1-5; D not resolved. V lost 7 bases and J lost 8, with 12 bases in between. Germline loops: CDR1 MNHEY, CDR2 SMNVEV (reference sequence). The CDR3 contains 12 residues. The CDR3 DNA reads TGTGCCAGCAAGGAGGGTGGAAAGCCCCAGCATTTT. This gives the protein CASKEGGKPQHF.

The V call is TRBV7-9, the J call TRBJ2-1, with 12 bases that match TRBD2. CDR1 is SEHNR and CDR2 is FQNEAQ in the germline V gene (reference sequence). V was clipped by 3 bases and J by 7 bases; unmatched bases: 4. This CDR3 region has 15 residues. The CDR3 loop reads CASSLLLAGGNEQFF. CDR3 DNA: TGTGCCAGCAGCTTGCTACTAGCGGGAGGTAATGAGCAGTTCTTC.

The CDR3 spells CASSILRGTEAFF. The CDR3 DNA reads TGTGCCAGTAGTATTCTTAGGGGCACTGAAGCTTTCTTT. The chain has TRBV19 and TRBJ1-1; D is perhaps TRBD1 (5 bases). The CDR3 has 13 residues. CDR1 LNHDA and CDR2 SQIVND come from the germline V gene (reference sequence). Trimming shortened V by 3 bases and J by 4 bases, and 9 bases separated the two germline ends.

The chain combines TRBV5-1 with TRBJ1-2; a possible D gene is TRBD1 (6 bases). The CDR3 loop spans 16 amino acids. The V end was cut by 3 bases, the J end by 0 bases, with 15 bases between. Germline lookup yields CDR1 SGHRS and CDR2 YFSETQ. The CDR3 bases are TGCGCCAGCAGCTCGAACCCAGGGGAAACTAACTATGGCTACACCTTC. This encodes CASSSNPGETNYGYTF.

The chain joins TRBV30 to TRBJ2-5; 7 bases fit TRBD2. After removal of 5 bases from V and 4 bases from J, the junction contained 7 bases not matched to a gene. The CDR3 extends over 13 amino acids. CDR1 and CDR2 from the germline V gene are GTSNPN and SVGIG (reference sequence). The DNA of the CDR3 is TGTGCCTGGGGGGGGGTTGTCGGAGAGACCCAGTACTTC. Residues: CAWGGVVGETQYF.

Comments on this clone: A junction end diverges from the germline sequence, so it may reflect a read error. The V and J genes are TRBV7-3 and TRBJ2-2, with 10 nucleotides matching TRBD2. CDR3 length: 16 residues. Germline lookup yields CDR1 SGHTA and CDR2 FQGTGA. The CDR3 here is CASSVTELAGSGELFF. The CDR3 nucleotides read TGTGCCAGCAGCGTAACGGAACTAGCGGGATCCGGGGAGCTGTTTTTT.